These 31 T cell receptor beta chains share one sample of origin, sequenced in a study of identifying expanded T cells in peripheral blood. Sequencing used immunoSEQ multiplex PCR; TCRdb keeps in-frame clones, though not all of them. The sample shows about 58,000 clones, roughly 87% of them seen only once. Sequenced: blood. Receptors originate from a person aged 18 to 70 in good health.

This chain links TRBV7-3 with TRBJ1-1, with D unresolved. The CDR3 is 14 residues long. CDR1 and CDR2 from the germline V gene are SGHTA and FQGTGA. The V gene lost 0 bases and the J gene lost 0 bases, with 5 bases spanning the gap. CDR3 coding DNA: TGTGCCAGCAGCTTAACAGCCATGAACACTGAAGCTTTCTTT. Translating it yields CASSLTAMNTEAFF. The full variable domain, its missing parts supplied by reference TRBV7-3 and TRBJ1-1, is GAGVSQTPSNKVTEKGKYVELRCDPISGHTALYWYRQSLGQGPEFLIYFQGTGAADDSGLPNDRFFAVRPEGSVSTLKIQRTERGDSAVYLCASSLTAMNTEAFFGQGTRLTVV.

This chain links TRBV4-2 with TRBJ2-1, with D possibly TRBD2 on 6 matching bases. CDR1 LGHNA and CDR2 YNFKEQ come from the germline V gene. With 0 bases removed from V and 3 bases from J, the gap between germline ends came to 15 bases. The CDR3 runs 17 residues. The CDR3 DNA follows: TGTGCCAGCAGCCAAGATGGGGGACTTTTCCTCTACAATGAGCAGTTCTTC. As protein: CASSQDGGLFLYNEQFF.

The chain has TRBV9 and TRBJ2-1; 10 bases align to TRBD2. This CDR3 is built from 16 residues. Per the germline V gene, CDR1 is SGDLS and CDR2 is YYNGEE. J gave up 0 bases and V 4 bases, and 4 bases lay outside the gene matches. In DNA form, the CDR3 reads TGTGCCAGCAGCCCACCTAGCGGGAGCTCCTACAATGAGCAGTTCTTC. Translated: CASSPPSGSSYNEQFF.

CDR3 DNA: TGTGCCAGCAGTTCCACCCCCGGTAAGCAGTACTTC. This translates into CASSSTPGKQYF. The chain recombines TRBV27 with TRBJ2-7; D is undetermined. In germline, CDR1 is MNHEY, CDR2 SMNVEV (reference sequence). The ends were cut back, 4 bases at V and 8 bases at J, with 12 bases in the middle. CDR3 length equals 12 residues.

The CDR3 coding sequence is TGTGCCAGCAGCGCGGGACTAGCGGGGAGAGATCTGAGACCCGGGGAGCTGTTTTTT. This translates into CASSAGLAGRDLRPGELFF. The rearrangement joins TRBV7-2 to TRBJ2-2, with 13 bases fitting TRBD2. V lost 5 bases and J lost 6; bases outside the gene matches: 15. The CDR3 loop spans 19 amino acids. Germline V gene sequence: CDR1 SGHTA, CDR2 FQGNSA.

The sample holds a few counts of this clone. V usage is TRBV9 and J usage is TRBJ1-1; 7 nucleotides align to TRBD1. The CDR3 is 15 residues long. Germline V CDR1 and CDR2: SGDLS, YYNGEE. The V and J ends lost 2 bases and 4 bases, in that order; junction bases with no gene match: 8. For the CDR3, the DNA is TGTGCCAGCAGCGTTTCGTACAGGGGATCCACTGAAGCTTTCTTT. Translating gives CASSVSYRGSTEAFF.

The J gene is TRBJ1-4, the V gene TRBV2; no firm D call. Germline CDR1 and CDR2: SNHLY and FYNNEI. The CDR3 runs to 17 residues. The ends were cut back, 2 bases at V and 1 base at J, with 14 bases in the middle. The CDR3 loop reads CASSERGDWRTNEKLFF. Here the CDR3 DNA reads TGTGCCAGCAGTGAACGGGGTGATTGGAGAACTAATGAAAAACTGTTTTTT.

This clone was found once. The chain is built from TRBV7-2 and TRBJ2-7, with 10 bases matching TRBD2. The CDR3 totals 15 residues. Losses at the gene ends were 5 bases for V and 6 bases for J; bases not matched to a gene: 10. CDR1 is SGHTA and CDR2 is FQGNSA in the germline V gene. This CDR3 reads CASSLTPSGRREQYF. The CDR3 region has the DNA TGTGCCAGCAGCCTCACCCCTAGCGGGAGACGCGAGCAGTACTTC.

The chain combines TRBV6-5 with TRBJ1-3, with 8 bases lining up with TRBD1. This CDR3 spans 13 amino acids. Germline V CDR1 and CDR2: MNHEY, SVGAGI. V was pared by 6 bases and J by 4 bases, with 2 bases of the junction left unmatched. CDR3 in amino acids: CASRRTGGNTIYF. The CDR3 nucleotides are TGTGCCAGCAGGAGGACAGGGGGAAACACCATATATTTT.

The chain is built from TRBV14 and TRBJ2-1, with TRBD2 matching 9 bases. In germline, CDR1 is SGHDN, CDR2 FVKESK. CDR3 length: 16 residues. Losses at the gene ends were 5 bases for V and 1 base for J; bases not matched to a gene: 6. Here the CDR3 reads CASSSIAGDSYNEQFF. CDR3 nucleotides: TGTGCCAGCAGCTCAATAGCGGGAGATTCCTACAATGAGCAGTTCTTC.

V usage is TRBV4-1 and J usage is TRBJ2-7; the D is unclear. Germline lookup yields CDR1 MGHRA and CDR2 YSYEKL. V was pared by 1 base and J by 3 bases, with 13 bases between. The CDR3 consists of 15 residues. The DNA for the CDR3 is TGCGCCAGCAGCCAAGGGCTCGGCAGCCTCTACGAGCAGTACTTC. Residues: CASSQGLGSLYEQYF.

The rearrangement links TRBV5-1 to TRBJ1-1, with D uncertain. There are 14 residues in the CDR3. With 4 bases removed from V and 1 base from J, the gap between germline ends came to 11 bases. Germline V CDR1 and CDR2: SGHRS, YFSETQ. The CDR3 loop is CASSPVRANTEAFF. CDR3 sequence (DNA): TGCGCCAGCAGCCCGGTAAGGGCGAACACTGAAGCTTTCTTT.

This clone has just one count. V is TRBV19 and J is TRBJ2-2; the D gene is possibly TRBD1 (8 bases). Germline values: CDR1 LNHDA, CDR2 SQIVND (reference sequence). CDR3 size: 16 residues. Trimming took 6 bases from V and 8 from J, leaving 22 bases between them. CDR3 nucleotides: TGTGCCAGTAGCGACAGGGGAGGGCCCGTTGTGGGGGAGCTGTTTTTT. Protein: CASSDRGGPVVGELFF.

This clone was seen once. The V call is TRBV5-4, the J call TRBJ2-5, with D uncertain. The CDR3 is 14 residues long. Trimming pared 0 bases from V and 2 bases from J, leaving 8 bases between. In germline, CDR1 is SGHNT, CDR2 YYREEE (reference sequence). Here the CDR3 reads CASSLDPDQETQYF. The CDR3 coding sequence is TGTGCCAGCAGCTTGGACCCGGATCAAGAGACCCAGTACTTC.

The CDR3 reads CASSVVARADTQYF. DNA for the CDR3: TGTGCCAGCAGCGTAGTAGCACGCGCAGATACGCAGTATTTT. The V gene is TRBV9, the J gene TRBJ2-3; D is undetermined. V was trimmed by 0 bases and J by 4 bases, leaving 9 bases between them. This CDR3 is 14 amino acids long. Germline V CDR1 and CDR2: SGDLS, YYNGEE.

This clone was seen a single time. The chain couples TRBV18 to TRBJ1-5, with 8 bases fitting TRBD1. The germline gives CDR1 KGHSH, CDR2 LQKENI. J lost 4 bases, V lost 3 bases, and 2 bases had no gene match. This CDR3 contains 14 residues. CDR3 residues: CASSPTGDNQPQHF. CDR3 nucleotide sequence: TGTGCCAGCTCACCGACAGGGGATAATCAGCCCCAGCATTTT.

The rearrangement uses TRBV11-2 and TRBJ2-7; 7 nucleotides align to TRBD1. With 0 bases clipped from V and 2 bases from J, the junction kept 4 bases outside the gene matches. Germline V lookup: CDR1 SGHAT, CDR2 FQNNGV. The CDR3 runs 15 residues. CDR3 bases: TGTGCCAGCAGCTTAGAGACAGGGCCTACCTACGAGCAGTACTTC. As protein: CASSLETGPTYEQYF.

V usage is TRBV6-5 and J usage is TRBJ2-7; D could derive from TRBD1 or TRBD2 (5 bases each). The CDR3 is 13 amino acids. The germline V and J ends were trimmed by 6 bases and 3 bases, with 12 bases remaining between them. Germline CDR1 is MNHEY and CDR2 is SVGAGI. This CDR3 reads CASRAMGVYEQYF. CDR3 coding DNA: TGTGCCAGCAGAGCGATGGGGGTCTACGAGCAGTACTTC.

This chain uses TRBV7-2 with TRBJ2-2, with D possibly matching TRBD1 (5 bases). Germline V gene lookup returns CDR1 SGHTA and CDR2 FQGNSA. Trimming removed 2 bases from V and 3 bases from J, with 13 bases in between. This CDR3 has 16 residues. For the CDR3, the DNA is TGTGCCAGCAGCTTAAAGGCAGGGCAAGACACCGGGGAGCTGTTTTTT. Amino acids: CASSLKAGQDTGELFF.

J is TRBJ2-7 and V is TRBV27; D assignment may be TRBD1 or TRBD2 (5 bases each). From germline, CDR1 is MNHEY and CDR2 SMNVEV (reference sequence). The V end lost 4 bases, the J end lost 3 bases, and 37 bases lay between the germline ends. The CDR3 extends over 22 amino acids. CDR3 sequence (DNA): TGTGCCAGCAGTTCCCACAACGTTCCCTGGACGGGGCCCGGATCCCCCGGCTACGAGCAGTACTTC. This encodes CASSSHNVPWTGPGSPGYEQYF.

V is TRBV12-2 and J is TRBJ2-7; the tabulated D call, TRBD1, remains unverified against the DNA. TRBV12-2 is a listed pseudogene. The CDR3 loop spans 14 amino acids. The DNA for the CDR3 is TGTGCAAGTCGCTCGGGACAAAGCTCCTACGAGCAGTACTTC. Translation: CASRSGQSSYEQYF.

This clone has only a few counts. The J gene is TRBJ2-1, the V gene TRBV2; D is uncertain. This CDR3 contains 11 residues. Trimming shortened V by 4 bases and J by 7 bases, and 5 bases separated the two germline ends. Germline values: CDR1 SNHLY, CDR2 FYNNEI. CDR3 residues: CASSVSNEQFF. CDR3 DNA sequence: TGTGCCAGCAGTGTCTCAAATGAGCAGTTCTTC. The variable domain in full, completed from reference TRBV2 and TRBJ2-1, reads EPEVTQTPSHQVTQMGQEVILRCVPISNHLYFYWYRQILGQKVEFLVSFYNNEISEKSEIFDDQFSVERPDGSNFTLKIRSTKLEDSAMYFCASSVSNEQFFGPGTRLTVL.

CDR3 in amino acids: CASSLGGIMIYGYTF. As DNA, the CDR3 is TGTGCCAGTAGTCTTGGAGGAATAATGATCTATGGCTACACCTTC. The rearrangement uses TRBV19 and TRBJ1-2; D ambiguous. The germline V gene has CDR1 LNHDA and CDR2 SQIVND (reference sequence). V shed 5 bases and J shed 4 bases, with 17 bases lying between them. CDR3 length: 15 amino acids.

The V gene is TRBV5-1, the J gene TRBJ1-5; D not resolved. V lost 2 bases and J lost 1, with 13 bases in between. The germline CDR1 and CDR2 sequences are SGHRS and YFSETQ. There are 16 residues in the CDR3. CDR3 nucleotide sequence: TGCGCCAGCAGCTTTGGTACGGGAGGCAGCAATCAGCCCCAGCATTTT. Translated: CASSFGTGGSNQPQHF.

The chain employs TRBV5-1 and TRBJ1-1, with TRBD1 as a possible D gene (5 bases). This CDR3 has 13 amino acids. Trimming removed 1 base at V and 7 bases at J, with 11 bases between. Looked up from germline, CDR1 is SGHRS and CDR2 is YFSETQ. CDR3 coding DNA: TGCGCCAGCAGCTTGTGGGGCGTTTATGAAGCTTTCTTT. Translated, it gives CASSLWGVYEAFF.

In its sample, this clone was seen a few times. The chain carries TRBV5-1 and TRBJ2-3, with TRBD2 matching over 9 bases. CDR1 is SGHRS and CDR2 is YFSETQ in the germline V gene. The trim removed 5 bases at V and 1 base at J, leaving 11 bases unmatched. The CDR3 runs 17 residues. The CDR3 nucleotides read TGCGCCAGCAGTGTATCGCCTAGCGGGATGGGCACAGATACGCAGTATTTT. Protein product: CASSVSPSGMGTDTQYF.

V usage is TRBV19 and J usage is TRBJ2-1, with 8 bases lining up with TRBD2. Germline CDR1 LNHDA, CDR2 SQIVND (reference sequence). The CDR3 sequence is 16 residues long. After removal of 1 base from V and 3 bases from J, the junction contained 5 bases not matched to a gene. CDR3 coding DNA: TGTGCCAGTAGTATAGTTAGCGGGATGCACTACAATGAGCAGTTCTTC. Encoded protein: CASSIVSGMHYNEQFF.

The rearrangement uses TRBV10-3 and TRBJ2-1; 8 bases line up with TRBD2. Germline-derived CDR1 and CDR2 are ENHRY and SYGVKD. There are 16 residues in the CDR3. After removal of 0 bases from V and 4 bases from J, the junction contained 5 bases not matched to a gene. CDR3 protein: CAISESAGGGYNEQFF. For the CDR3, the DNA is TGTGCCATCAGTGAGTCGGCTGGCGGGGGGTACAATGAGCAGTTCTTC.

CDR3 sequence (DNA): TGTGCCAGCAGCCCCCGGGACAGGGGTTCGAGTGGAGCTTTCTTT. Translation: CASSPRDRGSSGAFF. The V call is TRBV6-6, the J call TRBJ1-1; 10 bases are shared with TRBD1. The trim removed 6 bases at V and 10 bases at J, leaving 14 bases unmatched. The length of the CDR3 is 15 residues. Per germline, CDR1 MNHNY and CDR2 SVGAGI (reference sequence).

This clone appeared once. The chain is built from TRBV5-1 and TRBJ2-3; D gene unclear. Germline CDR1 is SGHRS and CDR2 is YFSETQ. V lost 0 bases and J 6 bases, leaving 14 bases between the germline ends. This CDR3 comprises 15 residues. This CDR3 is CASSLVSLNGDTQYF. CDR3 bases: TGCGCCAGCAGCTTGGTCTCCTTAAACGGTGATACGCAGTATTTT.

This clone was picked up a small number of times. This chain links TRBV30 with TRBJ1-6; no reliable D call. V dropped 1 base and J dropped 12 bases, with 7 bases sitting between them. Germline V lookup: CDR1 GTSNPN, CDR2 SVGIG (reference sequence). The CDR3 totals 11 residues. The CDR3 protein is CAWSGRGPLHF. DNA of the CDR3: TGTGCCTGGAGTGGACGGGGACCCCTCCACTTT. The complete variable domain, with remaining parts taken from reference TRBV30 and TRBJ1-6, reads SQTIHQWPATLVQPVGSPLSLECTVEGTSNPNLYWYRQAAGRGLQLLFYSVGIGQISSEVPQNLSASRPQDRQFILSSKKLLLSDSGFYLCAWSGRGPLHFGNGTRLTVT.